The sequence of this T cell receptor beta chain was determined in a study of T cells after yellow fever vaccination. This clonotype was counted only a few times. TCRdb re-analysed the 5' RACE reads in MiXCR, keeping a single row per CDR3 protein. The table records around 530,000 distinct CDR3 sequences, approximately 16% of them present only once. The V and J ends lost 5 bases and 4 bases respectively, with 17 bases between them. The CDR3 consists of 15 residues. CDR1 and CDR2 from the germline V gene are MNHEY and SMNVEV (reference sequence). The chain links TRBV27 to TRBJ1-1, with a tentative D call TRBD1 (5 bases). The receptor was derived from a man between 18 and 35 years old who received the YFV17D yellow fever vaccine. The starting material was PBMCs, obtained 4 to 6 days after the first yellow fever vaccination. CDR3: CASSRPGGFGTEAFF. The CDR3 DNA sequence: TGTGCCAGCAGTAGACCGGGGGGATTCGGCACTGAAGCTTTCTTT.